This T cell receptor beta chain was identified in a study of beta chain features in type 1 diabetes. Findings of the study overall: TCRB CDR3s were moderately but significantly shorter in Type 1 diabetes patients in all four CD4+ subsets. Relative to healthy donors, patients appeared to have naive, central memory and Treg TCRB repertoires that were more similar.

From germline, CDR1 is SGHDT and CDR2 YYEEEE. CDR3 length equals 14 residues. V lost 1 base and J 5 bases, leaving 12 bases between the germline ends. The collection from each donor was one heparinised blood draw averaging about 116 mL. Staining for CD45RO/CCR7/CD25/CD127/CD95/CD27 allowed sorting of CD4+ naive, central memory, regulatory and stem cell-like memory cells. Purities over 98% were achieved in all sorted populations. This clone was detected only once. Its target is unknown. Every isolated RNA sample was fully reverse transcribed, so sequencing captured expressed TCRB transcripts. The table came from immunoSEQ multiplex PCR; TCRdb's copy has only in-frame clones and leaves some out. The profile shows some 660,000 clones, about 14% of them singletons.

Source material: naive CD4+ T cells from blood. The sequence was obtained from a man between 18 and 35 years old with type 1 diabetes. This rearrangement joins TRBV5-6 to TRBJ1-2; tentative D call: TRBD1 (5 bases). The DNA for the CDR3 is TGTGCCAGCAGCTTGTCTGCAGGGTGGTATGGCTACACCTTC. Protein sequence: CASSLSAGWYGYTF.